The 6 T cell receptor beta chains in this list originate from one sample, sequenced in a study of T cells after yellow fever vaccination. TCRdb analysed the 5' RACE reads with MiXCR anew, one entry per CDR3 protein. The table has about 63,000 distinct CDR3 sequences, roughly 7.3% seen once. This sample comprised CD8+ T cells sorted from PBMCs, obtained 15 days after the yellow fever booster vaccination. These receptors all come from a man younger than 45 who received the YFV17D yellow fever vaccine.

This clonotype was found many times. The rearrangement joins TRBV11-2 to TRBJ2-1; TRBD2 matches at 7 bases. Germline CDR1 is SGHAT and CDR2 is FQNNGV. The CDR3 length is 17 residues. J gave up 8 bases and V 2 bases, and 15 bases lay outside the gene matches. CDR3 sequence reads: CASSLWVDGEGLDEQFF. CDR3 bases: TGTGCCAGCAGCTTATGGGTCGACGGGGAGGGGTTGGATGAGCAGTTCTTC.

This clonotype was recorded many times. The V gene is TRBV20-1, the J gene TRBJ2-7; TRBD1 agrees at 9 bases. Germline V gene data show CDR1 as DFQATT and CDR2 as SNEGSKA (reference sequence). V lost 1 base and J lost 3; bases outside the gene matches: 13. This CDR3 has 17 amino acids. CDR3 DNA: TGCAGTGCTAGAGTTCTAGGACAGGGGTGGGTAGGCTACGAGCAGTACTTC. Its translation is CSARVLGQGWVGYEQYF.

In its sample, this clonotype was seen many times. V gene TRBV11-2 combines with J gene TRBJ2-1; 10 bases match TRBD2. The junction had 5 bases not matched to a gene; V was cut back by 3 bases and J by 6 bases. The CDR3 sequence is 15 residues long. Per germline, CDR1 SGHAT and CDR2 FQNNGV. CDR3 nucleotide sequence: TGTGCCAGCAGCTTGGTAGCGGGAGGAGGCAATGAGCAGTTCTTC. The encoded protein is CASSLVAGGGNEQFF.

A few counts support this clonotype. The chain employs TRBV30 and TRBJ1-5; unclear D gene. V was shortened by 2 bases and J by 0 bases, with 11 bases between the two germline ends. CDR1 and CDR2 (germline): GTSNPN, SVGIG (reference sequence). CDR3 length equals 15 residues. Written as DNA, the CDR3 is TGTGCCTGGAGTTCGGCCTTCTATAGCAATCAGCCCCAGCATTTT. Amino acid sequence: CAWSSAFYSNQPQHF.

The table lists this clonotype with many counts. The chain uses TRBV7-2 and TRBJ2-1; no firm D call. This CDR3 has 14 residues. Trimming took 5 bases from V and 0 from J, leaving 8 bases between them. Germline V lookup: CDR1 SGHTA, CDR2 FQGNSA. The CDR3 loop is CASSRPGSYNEQFF. In nucleotides, the CDR3 is TGTGCCAGCAGCCGACCGGGCTCCTACAATGAGCAGTTCTTC.

J is TRBJ2-7 and V is TRBV7-9; 9 nucleotides line up with TRBD2. V dropped 5 bases and J dropped 3; count of bases not matched to a gene: 11. Germline loops: CDR1 SEHNR, CDR2 FQNEAQ (reference sequence). The CDR3 sequence is 16 residues long. CDR3 region: CASSPEGGAGGYEQYF. CDR3 sequence (DNA): TGTGCCAGCAGCCCCGAAGGGGGAGCGGGAGGCTACGAGCAGTACTTC.